The 7 T cell receptor beta chains below were found in one sample sequenced in a study of blood T cell repertoires in COVID-19. The protocol was immunoSEQ multiplex PCR, while the TCRdb copy is restricted to in-frame clones and leaves out a portion. The table has more than 200,000 clones, about 88% seen once. Material for sequencing was peripheral blood. These receptors were obtained from a woman aged 40-49 years who had recovered from COVID-19.

This chain connects TRBV11-3 to TRBJ2-1; 9 nucleotides align to TRBD1. The V gene end was trimmed by 1 base and the J gene end by 12 bases; junction bases not matched to a gene: 13. The CDR3 is 16 residues long. Germline V gene sequence: CDR1 SGHNT, CDR2 YENEEA. The CDR3 DNA is TGTGCCAGCAGCTTAGGCCCCCCCCGAACAGGGGGCCGGCAGTTCTTC. Translated: CASSLGPPRTGGRQFF. The full variable domain, in which reference TRBV11-3 and TRBJ2-1 provide the parts outside the CDR3, is EAGVVQSPRYKIIEKKQPVAFWCNPISGHNTLYWYLQNLGQGPELLIRYENEEAVDDSQLPKDRFSAERLKGVDSTLKIQPAELGDSAVYLCASSLGPPRTGGRQFFGPGTRLTVL.

The chain is built from TRBV3-1 (or the pseudogene TRBV3-2) and TRBJ2-3; 7 bases agree with TRBD2. The junction had 6 bases not matched to a gene; V was cut back by 3 bases and J by 0 bases. The CDR3 contains 16 residues. Per the germline V gene, CDR1 is LGHDT and CDR2 is YNNKEL (reference sequence). CDR3 sequence reads: CASSQGRASSTDTQYF. DNA of the CDR3: TGTGCCAGCAGCCAGGGGAGGGCATCTAGCACAGATACGCAGTATTTT.

The CDR3 sequence is CASSRLAGSGGAFPKNIQYF. The CDR3, as DNA: TGTGCCAGCAGTCGTCTTGCCGGGAGCGGGGGGGCTTTCCCCAAAAACATTCAGTACTTC. The chain carries TRBV6-6 and TRBJ2-4; 10 bases agree with TRBD2. V lost 5 bases to trimming and J lost 2 bases; unmatched junction nucleotides: 18. Germline V gives CDR1 MNHNY, CDR2 SVGAGI (reference sequence). The CDR3 has 20 amino acids.

This clone has a single count. The chain recombines TRBV7-2 with TRBJ2-7, with 7 bases matching TRBD1. Germline lookup yields CDR1 SGHTA and CDR2 FQGNSA. After removal of 5 bases from V and 6 bases from J, the junction contained 4 bases not matched to a gene. This CDR3 region has 12 residues. The DNA of the CDR3 is TGTGCCAGCAGCCGGGACAGTTCCGAGCAGTACTTC. It encodes CASSRDSSEQYF.

This chain joins TRBV5-8 and TRBJ1-3, with D maybe TRBD1 (6 bases). Trimming stripped 1 base from V and 3 bases from J, with 14 bases between. Germline lookup yields CDR1 SGHTS and CDR2 YDEGEE. The CDR3 has 16 amino acids. Here the CDR3 DNA reads TGTGCCAGCAGCTTGCGGACAGCTCGTGGTGGAAACACCATATATTTT. Translated, it gives CASSLRTARGGNTIYF.

This chain uses TRBV11-3 with TRBJ2-1; D unclear. Trimming removed 1 base from V and 1 base from J, with 5 bases in between. The germline gives CDR1 SGHNT, CDR2 YENEEA. This CDR3 is 14 amino acids long. The CDR3 nucleotides read TGTGCCAGCAGCTTAGGCGGTTCCTACAATGAGCAGTTCTTC. This gives the protein CASSLGGSYNEQFF.

The chain is built from TRBV18 and TRBJ1-1; tentatively, D is TRBD1 (5 bases). Trimming took 5 bases from V and 7 from J, leaving 17 bases between them. Germline V gives CDR1 KGHSH, CDR2 LQKENI. CDR3 size: 14 residues. DNA of the CDR3: TGTGCCAGCTCAGGTCTGTTGGTCGGGGGTGAAGCTTTCTTT. This gives the protein CASSGLLVGGEAFF.